The 19 T cell receptor beta chains below were found in one sample sequenced in a study of OX40 agonist ivuxolimab in advanced cancers. Library construction relied on the immunoSEQ multiplex PCR assay. Not all clones reach the TCRdb copy of this immuneACCESS table, which keeps in-frame sequences only. Checked studies attribute under half of the gap to unresolved V genes and leave the rest unexplained. Recorded for this sample are tens of thousands of clones; about 88% of them occurred a single time. Jointly, the top ten make up 10% to 12% of the sample. Here the sequenced sample was CD4+ or CD8+ T cells sorted from blood, taken in a trial of the OX40 agonist ivuxolimab. Receptors originate from an adult with an advanced solid tumor such as melanoma, head and neck, liver or kidney cancer.

The chain is built from TRBV18 and TRBJ2-1; TRBD2 matches 12 bases. V dropped 2 bases and J dropped 4; count of bases not matched to a gene: 0. This CDR3 comprises 15 residues. Looked up from germline, CDR1 is KGHSH and CDR2 is LQKENI. This chain's CDR3 is CASSPTSGGYNEQFF. The CDR3 nucleotides are TGTGCCAGCTCACCAACTAGCGGGGGGTACAATGAGCAGTTCTTC.

This sequence joins TRBV7-5 and TRBJ2-1; the listed D gene, TRBD1, was not tested against the DNA. TRBV7-5 is listed as a pseudogene. CDR3 length: 17 residues. The CDR3 loop is CVRSLVIGTGSNNEQFF. The CDR3 coding sequence is TGTGTCAGAAGCTTAGTGATCGGGACAGGGTCGAACAATGAGCAGTTCTTC.

The rearrangement joins TRBV6-5 to TRBJ2-1, with 10 bases aligning to TRBD2. The J segment lost 7 bases and the V segment lost 4 bases, leaving 10 bases of the junction unmatched. This CDR3 region has 16 residues. Germline CDR1 and CDR2: MNHEY and SVGAGI. The chain's CDR3 is CASSWNGLAGENEQFF. CDR3 bases: TGTGCCAGCAGTTGGAACGGGCTAGCGGGAGAAAATGAGCAGTTCTTC.

This chain links TRBV2 with TRBJ2-3; 9 bases are shared with TRBD2. This CDR3 is 17 amino acids long. Per the germline V gene, CDR1 is SNHLY and CDR2 is FYNNEI. V gave up 2 bases and J gave up 6 bases; unmatched junction bases: 12. DNA of the CDR3: TGTGCCAGCAGTGAATGGGGGACTAGCTGGGTCGTGGATACGCAGTATTTT. The encoded protein is CASSEWGTSWVVDTQYF.

The chain employs TRBV2 and TRBJ2-5, with 7 bases aligning to TRBD2. The ends lost 6 bases at V and 0 bases at J; junction bases unmatched: 10. Germline CDR1 reads SNHLY; CDR2 reads FYNNEI. The length of the CDR3 is 16 residues. CDR3 DNA: TGTGCCAGCAGGGCTAGCGGCGGGCAGTACCAAGAGACCCAGTACTTC. Translating gives CASRASGGQYQETQYF.

The chain links TRBV12-5 to TRBJ2-1; TRBD1 matches at 7 bases. The germline CDR1 and CDR2 sequences are LGHNT and FRNRAP. J was trimmed by 4 bases and V by 5 bases; bases with no gene match: 5. The CDR3 consists of 14 residues. CDR3 in amino acids: CASGIGQAYNEQFF. CDR3 nucleotides: TGTGCTAGTGGTATCGGACAGGCTTACAATGAGCAGTTCTTC.

The rearrangement joins TRBV5-1 to TRBJ2-7; D is undetermined. This CDR3 is 13 amino acids long. Germline loops: CDR1 SGHRS, CDR2 YFSETQ. V was cut by 4 bases and J by 2 bases, with 10 bases left in between. The CDR3 region has the DNA TGCGCCAGCAGCGTGGACGTCCCCTACGAGCAGTACTTC. Residues: CASSVDVPYEQYF. The entire variable domain, with the rest obtained from reference TRBV5-1 and TRBJ2-7, is as follows: KAGVTQTPRYLIKTRGQQVTLSCSPISGHRSVSWYQQTPGQGLQFLFEYFSETQRNKGNFPGRFSGRQFSNSRSEMNVSTLELGDSALYLCASSVDVPYEQYFGPGTRLTVT.

This rearrangement joins TRBV27 to TRBJ2-7; D is possibly TRBD2 (6 bases). The V end was cut by 0 bases, the J end by 4 bases, with 22 bases between. Germline V gene sequence: CDR1 MNHEY, CDR2 SMNVEV (reference sequence). The CDR3 is 18 residues long. The CDR3, as DNA: TGTGCCAGCAGTTTATCCCGATCAGGGAGGAGGTTCGTGTACGAGCAGTACTTC. It translates to CASSLSRSGRRFVYEQYF.

V usage is TRBV29-1 and J usage is TRBJ1-2; 7 bases map to TRBD1. Looked up from germline, CDR1 is SQVTM and CDR2 is ANQGSEA. V was clipped by 4 bases and J by 4 bases; unmatched bases: 9. The CDR3 sequence is 14 residues long. DNA of the CDR3: TGCAGCGTTGGTAGGGGGCAATTTACCTATGGCTACACCTTC. Its protein product is CSVGRGQFTYGYTF.

The chain joins TRBV9 to TRBJ2-2; D may be TRBD1 (6 bases). CDR1 and CDR2 from the germline V gene are SGDLS and YYNGEE. The ends were cut back, 0 bases at V and 6 bases at J, with 18 bases in the middle. The CDR3 is 17 residues long. In DNA, the CDR3 is TGTGCCAGCAGCGTAGCGTCGCTGGCAGGGGTGGCCGGGGAGCTGTTTTTT. Protein: CASSVASLAGVAGELFF.

The rearrangement joins TRBV9 to TRBJ2-3; unclear D gene. Germline V gene sequence: CDR1 SGDLS, CDR2 YYNGEE. The CDR3 consists of 15 residues. V gave up 2 bases and J gave up 0 bases, with 10 bases separating them. This CDR3 is CASSVQYTSTDTQYF. As DNA, the CDR3 is TGTGCCAGCAGCGTTCAGTACACTAGCACAGATACGCAGTATTTT.

V and J are TRBV29-1 and TRBJ2-3, with D perhaps matching TRBD2 (7 bases). This CDR3 region has 15 residues. V lost 3 bases and J lost 3, with 16 bases in between. Germline V lookup: CDR1 SQVTM, CDR2 ANQGSEA. The CDR3 DNA reads TGCAGCGTTGATGGTTCGGGGGGCCCTACAGATACGCAGTATTTT. Amino acid sequence: CSVDGSGGPTDTQYF.

The gene calls are TRBV2 and TRBJ2-5, with 11 bases aligning to TRBD2. There are 14 residues in the CDR3. The trim removed 7 bases at V and 5 bases at J, leaving 6 bases unmatched. The germline CDR1 and CDR2 sequences are SNHLY and FYNNEI. The CDR3 here is CASIAGGPEETQYF. The CDR3 DNA reads as TGTGCCAGCATAGCGGGGGGGCCGGAGGAGACCCAGTACTTC.

The rearrangement links TRBV6-6 to TRBJ1-4; D is unclear. The CDR3 sequence is 12 residues long. V gave up 4 bases and J gave up 4 bases, with 4 bases separating them. The germline V gene encodes CDR1 MNHNY and CDR2 SVGAGI (reference sequence). The CDR3 sequence is CASSSYNEKLFF. CDR3 coding DNA: TGTGCCAGCAGTTCCTATAATGAAAAACTGTTTTTT.

The CDR3 sequence is CASSPNDIANYGYTF. For the CDR3, the DNA is TGTGCCAGCAGCCCAAATGACATTGCTAACTATGGCTACACCTTC. The chain joins TRBV4-2 to TRBJ1-2; D remains unclear. The germline CDR1 and CDR2 sequences are LGHNA and YNFKEQ. The CDR3 contains 15 residues. V lost 4 bases and J lost 0, with 12 bases in between.

V and J are TRBV7-6 and TRBJ2-3; D tentatively reads TRBD1 or TRBD2 (5 bases each). The V end was cut by 4 bases, the J end by 4 bases, with 18 bases between. There are 16 residues in the CDR3. Germline V gene data show CDR1 as SGHVS and CDR2 as FNYEAQ. In DNA, the CDR3 is TGTGCCAGCAGCTCCAGCACCCGGGGCCCCCCAGATACGCAGTATTTT. This encodes CASSSSTRGPPDTQYF.

This clone came up once. The chain couples TRBV4-2 to TRBJ1-2; TRBD1 aligns across 7 bases. With 0 bases clipped from V and 4 bases from J, the junction kept 5 bases outside the gene matches. From germline, CDR1 is LGHNA and CDR2 YNFKEQ. This CDR3 is 15 amino acids long. CDR3 loop: CASSQEGQPGYGYTF. The CDR3 bases are TGTGCCAGCAGCCAAGAGGGACAGCCCGGCTATGGCTACACCTTC.

CDR3 residues: CASSLAVWTGLTGELFF. As DNA, the CDR3 is TGTGCCAGCAGCTTAGCGGTCTGGACAGGACTCACCGGGGAGCTGTTTTTT. The chain links TRBV7-8 to TRBJ2-2; 7 bases are shared with TRBD1. CDR3 length: 17 amino acids. Germline CDR1 and CDR2: SGHVS and FQNEAQ. V was pared by 0 bases and J by 4 bases, with 8 bases of the junction left unmatched.

The chain couples TRBV4-2 to TRBJ2-2; 7 bases line up with TRBD2. V trimming: 4 bases; J trimming: 0 bases; junction bases outside the gene matches: 8. CDR3 length: 17 amino acids. Germline CDR1 is LGHNA and CDR2 is YNFKEQ. Here the CDR3 reads CASSPTRAGTNTGELFF. DNA of the CDR3: TGTGCCAGCAGCCCGACCAGAGCGGGAACGAACACCGGGGAGCTGTTTTTT.